One and the same sample provided the 28 T cell receptor beta chains below, sequenced in a study of cytomegalovirus exposure and HLA in healthy donors. The PCR used 60 Vbeta and 13 Jbeta primers. The assay was immunoSEQ multiplex PCR, and TCRdb's table has in-frame clones only and misses some. This repertoire includes tens of thousands of clones. The sample consisted of PBMCs. These receptors all stem from a man between 45 and 60 years old in good health and CMV-seropositive.

The chain employs TRBV5-1 and TRBJ2-7; a weak D match, TRBD2 (5 bases). The V and J ends lost 3 bases and 3 bases respectively, with 13 bases between them. The length of the CDR3 is 14 residues. Germline V gene data show CDR1 as SGHRS and CDR2 as YFSETQ. The CDR3 coding sequence is TGCGCCAGCAGCTGGGATAACGGGGACTACGAGCAGTACTTC. Translation: CASSWDNGDYEQYF.

The CDR3 sequence: CASSSLGQGPQHF. Here the CDR3 DNA reads TGTGCCAGCAGTTCCCTTGGGCAAGGGCCCCAGCATTTT. The chain employs TRBV6-5 and TRBJ1-5; no clear D. V was cut by 4 bases and J by 9 bases, with 13 bases left in between. This CDR3 contains 13 residues. In germline, CDR1 is MNHEY, CDR2 SVGAGI.

The chain couples TRBV5-8 to TRBJ1-3; the D gene is possibly TRBD1 (6 bases). Trimming shortened V by 3 bases and J by 0 bases, and 10 bases separated the two germline ends. Germline V CDR1 and CDR2: SGHTS, YDEGEE. The CDR3 sequence is 15 residues long. In DNA, the CDR3 is TGTGCCAGCAGCTATACAGGGTTCTCTGGAAACACCATATATTTT. It codes for CASSYTGFSGNTIYF.

To note about this clone: At one end, the junction sequence differs from germline, possibly due to a read error. This chain joins TRBV7-7 and TRBJ2-2, with 8 bases lining up with TRBD2. The CDR3 has 14 residues. Per the germline V gene, CDR1 is SSHAT and CDR2 is FNYEAQ (reference sequence). The CDR3: CASSLTSGTGELFF. The CDR3, as DNA: TGTGCTAGCAGCTTAACTAGCGGCACCGGGGAGCTGTTTTTT.

The chain combines TRBV18 with TRBJ2-5; the match to TRBD2 covers 7 bases. CDR3 size: 15 residues. Losses at the gene ends were 4 bases for V and 2 bases for J; bases not matched to a gene: 7. The V gene's germline CDR1 is KGHSH and CDR2 LQKENI. The CDR3 here is CASSQTRTSQETQYF. The CDR3 bases are TGTGCCAGCTCACAAACCAGGACTAGTCAAGAGACCCAGTACTTC.

This chain joins TRBV11-2 and TRBJ2-7; 9 bases are shared with TRBD1. The V gene's germline CDR1 is SGHAT and CDR2 FQNNGV. V was pared by 9 bases and J by 6 bases, with 9 bases of the junction left unmatched. The CDR3 sequence is 13 residues long. The CDR3 bases are TGTGCCAGTACCGGGACAGGGCTGGTCGAGCAGTACTTC. It yields the protein CASTGTGLVEQYF.

The gene calls are TRBV4-2 and TRBJ2-7, with TRBD2 matching 11 bases. The CDR3 has 17 amino acids. Trimming took 2 bases from V and 2 from J; bases not matched to a gene: 8. Germline V gives CDR1 LGHNA, CDR2 YNFKEQ. DNA for the CDR3: TGTGCCAGCAGCCAATCAATGCCGGGACTAGCGGCCTACGAGCAGTACTTC. The encoded protein is CASSQSMPGLAAYEQYF.

The rearrangement links TRBV9 to TRBJ1-4; D may be TRBD1 (5 bases). This CDR3 spans 14 amino acids. The V end lost 3 bases, the J end lost 7 bases, and 13 bases lay between the germline ends. Germline CDR1 SGDLS, CDR2 YYNGEE. Here the CDR3 DNA reads TGTGCCAGCAGCGCTCAGGGTGGTAGTGAAAAACTGTTTTTT. This translates into CASSAQGGSEKLFF.

The chain has TRBV5-1 and TRBJ2-5; D not resolved. Trimming left V 4 bases short and J 5 bases short, with 12 bases between. Germline assignment: CDR1 SGHRS and CDR2 YFSETQ. This CDR3 has 13 amino acids. As DNA, the CDR3 is TGCGCCAGCAGCCCCTCCATTCGGGAGACCCAGTACTTC. This encodes CASSPSIRETQYF.

The chain employs TRBV25-1 and TRBJ1-1; D is uncertain. The germline gives CDR1 MGHDK, CDR2 SYGVNS. CDR3 length: 15 residues. V lost 4 bases and J 1 base, leaving 13 bases between the germline ends. The CDR3, as DNA: TGTGCCAGCAGTGGGTTACAGCTGCCGAACACTGAAGCTTTCTTT. Translating it yields CASSGLQLPNTEAFF.

This rearrangement joins TRBV9 to TRBJ1-5; TRBD1 might be the D (5 bases). Trimming stripped 2 bases from V and 8 bases from J, with 17 bases between. This CDR3 region has 15 residues. Per germline, CDR1 SGDLS and CDR2 YYNGEE. The CDR3 loop reads CASSVGRAIREPQHF. The CDR3 DNA reads TGTGCCAGCAGCGTGGGCAGGGCTATTAGGGAGCCCCAGCATTTT. Combining the CDR3 with reference TRBV9 and TRBJ1-5 gives the whole variable domain DSGVTQTPKHLITATGQRVTLRCSPRSGDLSVYWYQQSLDQGLQFLIQYYNGEERAKGNILERFSAQQFPDLHSELNLSSLELGDSALYFCASSVGRAIREPQHFGDGTRLSIL.

J is TRBJ1-2 and V is TRBV10-3, with 8 nucleotides matching TRBD1. The CDR3 contains 13 residues. The germline V gene encodes CDR1 ENHRY and CDR2 SYGVKD. The V and J ends lost 8 bases and 2 bases, in that order; junction bases with no gene match: 4. This CDR3 is CAIYSGGNYGYTF. The CDR3 nucleotides are TGTGCCATCTACTCAGGGGGCAACTATGGCTACACCTTC.

A note on this clone: Different DNA sequences within this sample yield the same CDR3. This chain links TRBV9 with TRBJ1-2; TRBD1 aligns across 8 bases. Germline CDR1 and CDR2: SGDLS and YYNGEE. This CDR3 contains 14 residues. The V segment lost 0 bases and the J segment 2 bases; nucleotides outside the gene matches: 0. In DNA form, the CDR3 reads TGTGCCAGCAGCGTAGGACAGGGGAACTATGGCTACACCTTC. Protein sequence: CASSVGQGNYGYTF. Supplemented by reference TRBV9 and TRBJ1-2, the full variable domain reads DSGVTQTPKHLITATGQRVTLRCSPRSGDLSVYWYQQSLDQGLQFLIQYYNGEERAKGNILERFSAQQFPDLHSELNLSSLELGDSALYFCASSVGQGNYGYTFGSGTRLTVV.

This chain uses TRBV19 with TRBJ2-2; TRBD2 matches 11 bases. Germline CDR1 LNHDA, CDR2 SQIVND (reference sequence). V trimming: 5 bases; J trimming: 7 bases; junction bases outside the gene matches: 6. The CDR3 consists of 15 residues. Here the CDR3 DNA reads TGTGCCAGTAGTCCCCGCGGGACTAGCGGCGGGGAGCTGTTTTTT. This gives the protein CASSPRGTSGGELFF. Based on the CDR3 plus reference TRBV19 and TRBJ2-2, the full variable domain is DGGITQSPKYLFRKEGQNVTLSCEQNLNHDAMYWYRQDPGQGLRLIYYSQIVNDFQKGDIAEGYSVSREKKESFPLTVTSAQKNPTAFYLCASSPRGTSGGELFFGEGSRLTVL.

The gene calls are TRBV5-1 and TRBJ2-2, with TRBD2 as a possible D gene (5 bases). In germline, CDR1 is SGHRS, CDR2 YFSETQ. V was trimmed by 0 bases and J by 2 bases, leaving 8 bases between them. The length of the CDR3 is 15 residues. CDR3 amino acids: CASSLVGVNTGELFF. The CDR3 DNA is TGCGCCAGCAGCTTGGTCGGGGTCAACACCGGGGAGCTGTTTTTT.

The V and J genes are TRBV29-1 and TRBJ1-2, with 7 positions matching TRBD1. There are 14 residues in the CDR3. CDR1 SQVTM and CDR2 ANQGSEA come from the germline V gene. The V and J ends lost 0 bases and 8 bases, in that order; junction bases with no gene match: 9. CDR3: CSVEERQGFRGYTF. The DNA for the CDR3 is TGCAGCGTTGAAGAGAGACAGGGATTCCGGGGCTACACCTTC.

The DNA for the CDR3 is TGTGCCAGCTCCGTACAGGCGGTCGAGACCCAGTACTTC. Translation: CASSVQAVETQYF. This chain uses TRBV2 with TRBJ2-5; tentatively, D is TRBD1 (5 bases). The V end lost 8 bases, the J end lost 5 bases, and 15 bases lay between the germline ends. The CDR3 length is 13 residues. CDR1 is SNHLY and CDR2 is FYNNEI in the germline V gene.

This chain joins TRBV30 and TRBJ2-1; tentatively, D is TRBD1 (6 bases). Germline CDR1 reads GTSNPN; CDR2 reads SVGIG (reference sequence). This CDR3 spans 13 amino acids. V lost 2 bases and J lost 5, with 10 bases in between. CDR3 amino acids: CAWSTTGNNEQFF. For the CDR3, the DNA is TGTGCCTGGAGTACCACAGGGAACAATGAGCAGTTCTTC.

V usage is TRBV4-3 and J usage is TRBJ2-7; a weak D match, TRBD2 (6 bases). Germline V lookup: CDR1 LGHNA, CDR2 YSLEER. The CDR3 sequence is 15 residues long. Trimming took 1 base from V and 2 from J, leaving 12 bases between them. The CDR3 here is CASSQGAGLPYEQYV. The CDR3 coding sequence is TGCGCCAGCAGCCAAGGGGCGGGGCTGCCCTACGAGCAGTACGTC.

The V and J genes are TRBV7-2 and TRBJ1-1, with 7 bases matching TRBD1. The CDR3 covers 15 residues. The germline V gene has CDR1 SGHTA and CDR2 FQGNSA. Trimming removed 5 bases from V and 1 base from J; junction bases left unmatched: 7. CDR3 nucleotides: TGTGCCAGCAGCCGCATGGGACAGCCGAACACTGAAGCTTTCTTT. Protein product: CASSRMGQPNTEAFF.

The J gene is TRBJ2-1, the V gene TRBV5-1; 7 positions match TRBD1. CDR1 is SGHRS and CDR2 is YFSETQ in the germline V gene. Trimming cost V 4 bases and J 8 bases; bases outside gene matches: 9. This CDR3 spans 14 amino acids. CDR3 amino acids: CASSVDRVRHEQFF. CDR3 nucleotide sequence: TGCGCCAGCAGCGTCGACAGGGTACGGCATGAGCAGTTCTTC.

The chain is built from TRBV25-1 and TRBJ1-5, with D maybe TRBD1 (5 bases). The germline V and J ends were trimmed by 1 base and 5 bases, with 12 bases remaining between them. The CDR3 has 15 amino acids. CDR1 MGHDK and CDR2 SYGVNS come from the germline V gene. The CDR3 loop reads CASSESGGVDQPQHF. CDR3 nucleotide sequence: TGTGCCAGCAGTGAATCAGGAGGGGTCGATCAGCCCCAGCATTTT.

This chain uses TRBV5-1 with TRBJ2-7; 9 nucleotides match TRBD1. V gave up 4 bases and J gave up 7 bases; unmatched junction bases: 12. This CDR3 spans 15 amino acids. Germline CDR1 and CDR2: SGHRS and YFSETQ. As DNA, the CDR3 is TGCGCCAGCAGCGTTGCAGGGACAGGGTCGGAAGAGCAGTACGTC. Its protein product is CASSVAGTGSEEQYV.

The V and J genes are TRBV5-6 and TRBJ2-5, with 8 nucleotides matching TRBD2. V lost 1 base to trimming and J lost 5 bases; unmatched junction nucleotides: 7. Germline V gene sequence: CDR1 SGHDT, CDR2 YYEEEE. The CDR3 has 15 residues. The CDR3 DNA is TGTGCCAGCAGCTTGAGGCCAGCGGGAGTGGAGACCCAGTACTTC. Translated: CASSLRPAGVETQYF.

The CDR3 nucleotides are TGCGCCAGCAGCCAAAAAAGGGACAGCCTCAATCAGCCCCAGCATTTT. It encodes CASSQKRDSLNQPQHF. The V gene is TRBV4-3, the J gene TRBJ1-5; the match to TRBD1 covers 7 bases. Germline assignment: CDR1 LGHNA and CDR2 YSLEER. The J segment lost 3 bases and the V segment lost 2 bases, leaving 7 bases of the junction unmatched. The CDR3 has 16 residues.

The chain carries TRBV5-5 and TRBJ2-2, with TRBD2 matching over 12 bases. In germline, CDR1 is SGHKS, CDR2 YYEKEE (reference sequence). Unmatched junction bases numbered 5, after V lost 4 bases and J lost 4 bases. The CDR3 extends over 16 amino acids. DNA for the CDR3: TGTGCCAGCAGCAGGGGACTAGCGGGCTTCACCGGGGAGCTGTTTTTT. It yields the protein CASSRGLAGFTGELFF.

The CDR3 here is CASSQKWAEGKETQYF. The DNA of the CDR3 is TGTGCCAGCAGCCAGAAATGGGCGGAGGGAAAGGAGACCCAGTACTTC. V and J are TRBV14 and TRBJ2-5; perhaps TRBD2 as D (6 bases). Germline values: CDR1 SGHDN, CDR2 FVKESK. The CDR3 length is 16 residues. The germline V and J ends were trimmed by 3 bases and 5 bases, with 19 bases remaining between them.

CDR3 in amino acids: CASSRGLAGYIAKNIQYF. Written as DNA, the CDR3 is TGTGCCAGCAGCCGCGGACTAGCGGGATATATAGCCAAAAACATTCAGTACTTC. The V call is TRBV11-3, the J call TRBJ2-4; 12 nucleotides match TRBD2. The germline gives CDR1 SGHNT, CDR2 YENEEA. The ends lost 5 bases at V and 0 bases at J; junction bases unmatched: 8. CDR3 length: 18 amino acids.